Following are 32 T cell receptor beta chains from one sample sequenced in a study of beta chain features in type 1 diabetes (dated 2018 in TCRdb). Preparation of the library involved the immunoSEQ multiplex PCR assay. All of the isolated RNA was reverse transcribed with the High Capacity cDNA Reverse Transcription Kit, so expressed TCRB transcripts were sequenced. TCRdb carries this immuneACCESS record with in-frame sequences only. Its versions omit some clonotypes, under half of them owing to an unresolved V gene in the studies checked, with the rest unexplained. The sample table records around 140,000 clones; 10% to 15% of these occur just once. The leading ten clones occupy 1.3% of the sample. Their antigens remain unidentified. What the work shows at the level of the full study, not this receptor alone: Type 1 diabetes patients showed a moderate but significant shortening of TCRB CDR3 length in all four CD4+ subsets.

Sequencing was done on a sample of central memory CD4+ T cells from blood. Receptor source: a man aged 18 to 30 with type 1 diabetes.

This clone was seen more than once but under ten times. The chain joins TRBV30 to TRBJ2-7; no clear D gene. This CDR3 region has 11 residues. Germline V gene lookup returns CDR1 GTSNPN and CDR2 SVGIG (reference sequence). V dropped 0 bases and J dropped 4 bases, with 4 bases sitting between them. CDR3 region: CAWSVRYEQYF. DNA for the CDR3: TGTGCCTGGAGTGTACGATACGAGCAGTACTTC.

This chain joins TRBV27 and TRBJ1-5; tentatively, D is TRBD1 (5 bases). Germline-derived CDR1 and CDR2 are MNHEY and SMNVEV (reference sequence). CDR3 length: 14 amino acids. V was trimmed by 4 bases and J by 7 bases, leaving 14 bases between them. CDR3 amino acids: CASSSPGLGQPQHF. The CDR3 DNA reads as TGTGCCAGCAGTTCCCCAGGGCTTGGGCAGCCCCAGCATTTT.

This clone was picked up a small number of times. The V call is TRBV5-1, the J call TRBJ1-2; 11 bases agree with TRBD1. This CDR3 is built from 17 residues. Germline lookup yields CDR1 SGHRS and CDR2 YFSETQ. Trimming cost V 1 base and J 7 bases; bases outside gene matches: 12. CDR3 sequence: CASSLRSGGQGASGYTF. For the CDR3, the DNA is TGCGCCAGCAGCTTGAGGTCCGGTGGACAGGGGGCTAGTGGCTACACCTTC.

This clone turned up a few times. The V gene is TRBV19, the J gene TRBJ2-5; TRBD1 might be the D (6 bases). The CDR3 is 15 amino acids. Trimming removed 0 bases at V and 0 bases at J, with 8 bases between. CDR1 and CDR2 from the germline V gene are LNHDA and SQIVND (reference sequence). The chain's CDR3 is CASSIDRGYQETQYF. The CDR3 bases are TGTGCCAGTAGTATAGACAGGGGCTACCAAGAGACCCAGTACTTC.

V is TRBV18 and J is TRBJ1-1, with 8 bases matching TRBD1. The germline V gene has CDR1 KGHSH and CDR2 LQKENI. V lost 6 bases to trimming and J lost 6 bases; unmatched junction nucleotides: 6. The CDR3 has 13 amino acids. CDR3 sequence: CASSRQTGAEAFF. CDR3 DNA sequence: TGTGCCAGCTCCCGGCAGACAGGGGCTGAAGCTTTCTTT. Filled out from reference TRBV18 and TRBJ1-1, the complete variable domain reads NAGVMQNPRHLVRRRGQEARLRCSPMKGHSHVYWYRQLPEEGLKFMVYLQKENIIDESGMPKERFSAEFPKEGPSILRIQQVVRGDSAAYFCASSRQTGAEAFFGQGTRLTVV.

The J gene is TRBJ1-6, the V gene TRBV7-9; unclear D gene. This CDR3 has 15 amino acids. CDR1 and CDR2 from the germline V gene are SEHNR and FQNEAQ (reference sequence). V lost 5 bases to trimming and J lost 6 bases, with 14 bases between them. The CDR3 DNA reads as TGTGCCAGCAGCCCCCCCCCAACATCTAATTCACCCCTCCACTTT. Protein: CASSPPPTSNSPLHF.

The chain has TRBV7-2 and TRBJ2-5; D is possibly TRBD2 (6 bases). Germline V lookup: CDR1 SGHTA, CDR2 FQGNSA. This CDR3 is built from 16 residues. Trimming pared 5 bases from V and 1 base from J, leaving 17 bases between. The CDR3 bases are TGTGCCAGCAGCCCTCGGGTTAGCGGTATCCAAGAGACCCAGTACTTC. This gives the protein CASSPRVSGIQETQYF. Filled out from reference TRBV7-2 and TRBJ2-5, the complete variable domain reads GAGVSQSPSNKVTEKGKDVELRCDPISGHTALYWYRQSLGQGLEFLIYFQGNSAPDKSGLPSDRFSAERTGGSVSTLTIQRTQQEDSAVYLCASSPRVSGIQETQYFGPGTRLLVL.

In this sample, this clone turned up a few times. This chain uses TRBV7-2 with TRBJ1-4, with D maybe TRBD1 (5 bases). The CDR3 totals 15 residues. Trimming left V 3 bases short and J 0 bases short, with 8 bases between. Germline-derived CDR1 and CDR2 are SGHTA and FQGNSA. The chain's CDR3 is CASSFGGATNEKLFF. Here the CDR3 DNA reads TGTGCCAGCAGCTTTGGAGGGGCAACTAATGAAAAACTGTTTTTT.

The chain is built from TRBV4-1 and TRBJ1-5; tentative D call: TRBD1 (6 bases). V shed 1 base and J shed 6 bases, with 13 bases lying between them. The germline V gene encodes CDR1 MGHRA and CDR2 YSYEKL. The CDR3 covers 15 residues. The CDR3 region is CASSQAPGEGQPQHF. The CDR3 DNA follows: TGCGCCAGCAGCCAAGCCCCAGGGGAAGGTCAGCCCCAGCATTTT.

The chain employs TRBV30 and TRBJ1-3, with D hard to call. Germline CDR1 and CDR2: GTSNPN and SVGIG (reference sequence). With 3 bases removed from V and 0 bases from J, the gap between germline ends came to 9 bases. CDR3 length: 14 amino acids. CDR3 bases: TGTGCCTGGAGCGACATTAACTCTGGAAACACCATATATTTT. Its translation: CAWSDINSGNTIYF. The full variable domain, in which reference TRBV30 and TRBJ1-3 provide the parts outside the CDR3, is SQTIHQWPATLVQPVGSPLSLECTVEGTSNPNLYWYRQAAGRGLQLLFYSVGIGQISSEVPQNLSASRPQDRQFILSSKKLLLSDSGFYLCAWSDINSGNTIYFGEGSWLTVV.

The J gene is TRBJ1-5, the V gene TRBV29-1; weak D call: TRBD1 (5 bases). Germline loops: CDR1 SQVTM, CDR2 ANQGSEA. This CDR3 region has 12 residues. V dropped 6 bases and J dropped 1 base, with 7 bases sitting between them. DNA for the CDR3: TGCAGCGTAGGGGACAGCAATCAGCCCCAGCATTTT. Protein sequence: CSVGDSNQPQHF.

This chain joins TRBV11-2 and TRBJ1-6, with D maybe TRBD1 (5 bases). The germline gives CDR1 SGHAT, CDR2 FQNNGV. Trimming stripped 4 bases from V and 8 bases from J, with 15 bases between. The length of the CDR3 is 15 residues. The CDR3 coding sequence is TGTGCCAGCAGCTCGTTAGGCCGAGGGGATTCACCCCTCCACTTT. Its translation is CASSSLGRGDSPLHF.

The chain employs TRBV30 and TRBJ1-6; D might be TRBD1 (6 bases). CDR3 size: 14 residues. V was cut by 4 bases and J by 6 bases, with 13 bases left in between. Germline CDR1 is GTSNPN and CDR2 is SVGIG (reference sequence). CDR3 nucleotides: TGTGCCTGGACAGGGGTGATCGTTAATTCACCCCTCCACTTT. Translated: CAWTGVIVNSPLHF.

This clone has a count of ten or more. The gene calls are TRBV5-1 and TRBJ2-2, with TRBD1 as a possible D gene (5 bases). Per germline, CDR1 SGHRS and CDR2 YFSETQ. V lost 5 bases and J lost 7, with 9 bases in between. CDR3 length equals 12 residues. CDR3 sequence: CASRIDSGELFF. CDR3 nucleotides: TGCGCCAGCAGGATAGACAGCGGGGAGCTGTTTTTT.

This clone was seen once. The chain recombines TRBV7-9 with TRBJ1-6, with 9 bases lining up with TRBD1. V lost 3 bases, J lost 6 bases, and 0 bases stayed unmatched. The length of the CDR3 is 14 residues. Germline CDR1 SEHNR, CDR2 FQNEAQ (reference sequence). CDR3 in DNA: TGTGCCAGCAGCTTGGACAGGGGTAATTCACCCCTCCACTTT. Amino acid sequence: CASSLDRGNSPLHF.

The chain combines TRBV27 with TRBJ2-3; 12 nucleotides line up with TRBD2. The CDR3 sequence is 15 residues long. V lost 6 bases to trimming and J lost 2 bases; unmatched junction nucleotides: 3. Germline CDR1 and CDR2: MNHEY and SMNVEV (reference sequence). CDR3: CASRRTSGVTDTQYF. The CDR3 DNA sequence: TGTGCCAGCAGGCGGACTAGCGGGGTCACAGATACGCAGTATTTT.

The chain combines TRBV12-5 with TRBJ2-7, with D tentatively TRBD1 (6 bases). V lost 1 base to trimming and J lost 3 bases, with 7 bases between them. Germline loops: CDR1 LGHNT, CDR2 FRNRAP. The CDR3 is 13 residues long. The CDR3 DNA sequence: TGTGCTAGTGGTTTGGAGGACAGCTACGAGCAGTACTTC. Translation gives CASGLEDSYEQYF.

CDR3: CASRGGGPFEQYF. The DNA of the CDR3 is TGTGCCAGCAGGGGCGGGGGCCCTTTCGAGCAGTACTTC. The chain employs TRBV6-5 and TRBJ2-7; perhaps TRBD2 as D (7 bases). Deletions cut 6 bases from V and 6 bases from J, with 15 bases between. Germline V gives CDR1 MNHEY, CDR2 SVGAGI. The CDR3 loop spans 13 amino acids.

The chain employs TRBV30 and TRBJ2-5; D is perhaps TRBD2 (6 bases). This CDR3 has 12 residues. Trimming took 6 bases from V and 4 from J, leaving 12 bases between them. Germline V gene lookup returns CDR1 GTSNPN and CDR2 SVGIG (reference sequence). The CDR3 sequence is CACRDSLETQYF. For the CDR3, the DNA is TGTGCCTGCCGGGACTCTTTAGAGACCCAGTACTTC.

At least ten counts were recorded for this clone. The gene calls are TRBV5-4 and TRBJ2-5; TRBD1 is a possible D gene (6 bases). V was shortened by 5 bases and J by 0 bases, with 17 bases between the two germline ends. The length of the CDR3 is 16 residues. In germline, CDR1 is SGHNT, CDR2 YYREEE (reference sequence). The CDR3 DNA reads as TGTGCCAGCAGTTACGGAATTGGACAGAACCAAGAGACCCAGTACTTC. This gives the protein CASSYGIGQNQETQYF. Looking up the rest from reference TRBV5-4 and TRBJ2-5 gives the full variable domain: ETGVTQSPTHLIKTRGQQVTLRCSSQSGHNTVSWYQQALGQGPQFIFQYYREEENGRGNFPPRFSGLQFPNYSSELNVNALELDDSALYLCASSYGIGQNQETQYFGPGTRLLVL.

This clone showed up just a few times. The rearrangement joins TRBV27 to TRBJ1-6; D unresolved. V was cut by 5 bases and J by 8 bases, with 10 bases left in between. Germline V gives CDR1 MNHEY, CDR2 SMNVEV (reference sequence). This CDR3 is built from 13 residues. In nucleotides, the CDR3 is TGTGCCAGCAGTCAGGACTTCGATTCACCCCTCCACTTT. Translating gives CASSQDFDSPLHF.

This clone occurred a few times. This rearrangement joins TRBV7-8 to TRBJ2-3, with unresolved D. Germline V CDR1 and CDR2: SGHVS, FQNEAQ. This CDR3 has 12 residues. Trimming pared 3 bases from V and 2 bases from J, leaving 3 bases between. The CDR3 loop reads CASSLPTDTQYF. The CDR3 nucleotides are TGTGCCAGCAGCTTGCCCACAGATACGCAGTATTTT. Looking up the rest from reference TRBV7-8 and TRBJ2-3 gives the full variable domain: GAGVSQSPRYKVAKRGQDVALRCDPISGHVSLFWYQQALGQGPEFLTYFQNEAQLDKSGLPSDRFFAERPEGSVSTLKIQRTQQEDSAVYLCASSLPTDTQYFGPGTRLTVL.

This clone was detected a few times. The gene calls are TRBV7-8 and TRBJ1-1; 7 nucleotides line up with TRBD1. This CDR3 has 15 residues. The germline gives CDR1 SGHVS, CDR2 FQNEAQ. The junction had 18 bases not matched to a gene; V was cut back by 7 bases and J by 10 bases. The CDR3 sequence: CASTHDQGVWIGAFF. CDR3 DNA: TGTGCCAGCACCCACGACCAGGGGGTGTGGATTGGAGCTTTCTTT.

This clone was recorded at least ten times. This rearrangement joins TRBV4-1 to TRBJ1-2; 9 bases map to TRBD1. The V and J ends lost 3 bases and 8 bases, in that order; junction bases with no gene match: 7. Germline V lookup: CDR1 MGHRA, CDR2 YSYEKL. CDR3 size: 14 residues. CDR3 DNA sequence: TGCGCCAGCAGCCACCCGGGACAGGGTCCCGGCTACACCTTC. Its translation: CASSHPGQGPGYTF.

This clone has only a few counts. This rearrangement joins TRBV5-1 to TRBJ2-7; TRBD2 agrees at 11 bases. The CDR3 runs to 19 residues. Losses at the gene ends were 3 bases for V and 4 bases for J; bases not matched to a gene: 18. Germline V CDR1 and CDR2: SGHRS, YFSETQ. The DNA for the CDR3 is TGCGCCAGCAGCTCCTCCTTACTAGCGGGGGTCCGCCGGGGGTACGAGCAGTACTTC. This sequence encodes CASSSSLLAGVRRGYEQYF.

The chain joins TRBV30 to TRBJ1-5, with D maybe TRBD1 (5 bases). CDR1 is GTSNPN, CDR2 SVGIG, per germline (reference sequence). The CDR3 sequence is 13 residues long. Trimming shortened V by 6 bases and J by 0 bases, and 9 bases separated the two germline ends. The CDR3 sequence is CACSRDSNQPQHF. The DNA for the CDR3 is TGTGCCTGTTCCAGGGATAGCAATCAGCCCCAGCATTTT.

This clone was recorded once. This chain links TRBV2 with TRBJ2-2; D call uncertain. Per the germline V gene, CDR1 is SNHLY and CDR2 is FYNNEI. The CDR3 length is 13 residues. V shed 4 bases and J shed 4 bases, with 7 bases lying between them. The CDR3 reads CASSVSRTGELFF. In nucleotides, the CDR3 is TGTGCCAGCAGTGTTAGTCGCACCGGGGAGCTGTTTTTT.

This clone was detected a few times. This chain joins TRBV28 and TRBJ2-5; no clear D. V was cut by 4 bases and J by 2 bases, with 11 bases left in between. From germline, CDR1 is MDHEN and CDR2 SYDVKM. The CDR3 totals 14 residues. CDR3 loop: CASSSWMPQETQYF. The CDR3 DNA is TGTGCCAGCAGTTCCTGGATGCCACAAGAGACCCAGTACTTC.

The rearrangement joins TRBV4-1 to TRBJ1-4; D ambiguous. This CDR3 has 15 residues. Germline V gene sequence: CDR1 MGHRA, CDR2 YSYEKL. Between the trimmed V and J ends, which lost 0 bases and 4 bases, there was a span of 9 bases. CDR3 DNA sequence: TGCGCCAGCAGCCAAGACCAACAAGATAATGAAAAACTGTTTTTT. Translated, it gives CASSQDQQDNEKLFF.

There are many counts of this clone. The CDR3 here is CASSSQQDTIYF. The CDR3 bases are TGTGCCAGCTCCTCGCAGCAGGACACCATATATTTT. The chain carries TRBV18 and TRBJ1-3; no firm D call. V was pared by 6 bases and J by 8 bases, with 11 bases between. Germline values: CDR1 KGHSH, CDR2 LQKENI. The CDR3 totals 12 residues.

The sample holds a few counts of this clone. The chain carries TRBV21-1 and TRBJ1-2. TRBV21-1 is labeled a pseudogene. The CDR3 contains 16 residues. CDR3 bases: TGTGCCAGCAGCAAAAGGGTTGGCAGGCCCAACTATGGCTACACCTTC. Amino acids: CASSKRVGRPNYGYTF.

This clone was counted only a few times. The same CDR3 also results from other DNA sequences found in this sample. The chain links TRBV4-2 to TRBJ1-1; TRBD1 matches 9 bases. Trimming cost V 4 bases and J 3 bases; bases outside gene matches: 3. The germline V gene has CDR1 LGHNA and CDR2 YNFKEQ. The CDR3 has 14 amino acids. The DNA of the CDR3 is TGTGCCAGCAGCCCCAGGACAGGGGACACTGAAGCTTTCTTT. Protein sequence: CASSPRTGDTEAFF.